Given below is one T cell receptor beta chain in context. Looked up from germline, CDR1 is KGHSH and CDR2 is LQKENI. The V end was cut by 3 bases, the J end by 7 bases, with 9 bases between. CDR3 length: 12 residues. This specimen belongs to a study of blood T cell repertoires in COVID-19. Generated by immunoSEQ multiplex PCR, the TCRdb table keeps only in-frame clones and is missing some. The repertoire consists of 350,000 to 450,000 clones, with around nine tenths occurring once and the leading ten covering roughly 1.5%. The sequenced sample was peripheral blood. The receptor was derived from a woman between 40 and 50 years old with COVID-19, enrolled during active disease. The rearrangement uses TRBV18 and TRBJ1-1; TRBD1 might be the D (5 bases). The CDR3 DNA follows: TGTGCCAGCTCACCGCAGGGTAGTGAAGCTTTCTTT. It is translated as CASSPQGSEAFF.